This TCR beta chain emerged from a study of blood T cell repertoires in COVID-19. At the level of the study: Acute and convalescent COVID-19 samples came from the United States, Italy and Spain. PBMCs, B-cell-depleted T cells, or T cells were the source of the cDNA or gDNA that made up the material.

CDR1 KGHDR and CDR2 SFDVKD come from the germline V gene. The CDR3 length is 13 residues. V was cut by 7 bases and J by 7 bases, with 12 bases left in between. Authors' analysis steps: Nucleated cell number was recorded as an estimate derived from reference gene primer amplification. Repertoires were generated with immunoSEQ multiplex PCR, while TCRdb's copy carries only in-frame clones and drops some. V and J calls and clone size follow that table, whereas D and trimming were derived from the DNA. In the table there are roughly 60,000 clones, 75% to 85% of which are singletons. It was during active infection that Seattle patients were enrolled and then longitudinally followed.

The sample was peripheral blood. The chain uses TRBV24-1 and TRBJ2-2; D ambiguous. The clonotype comes from a man aged 50 or older with COVID-19, enrolled during active disease. In nucleotides, the CDR3 is TGTGCCACCAGGGATCAATGGAGCGGGGAGCTGTTTTTT. This codes for CATRDQWSGELFF.